This is a list of T cell receptor beta chains from one sample in a study of blood T cell repertoires in COVID-19. Here immunoSEQ multiplex PCR was the method, and the copy in TCRdb shows in-frame clones only, minus some. Here the sample spans more than 200,000 clones, roughly 90% being singletons. Sequenced material: peripheral blood. These receptors all come from a man aged 25 to 45 with active or convalescent COVID-19. Each CDR3 is given with its conserved first and last residue. The D gene is left open where the match is weak. Some rows have no size entry. The others give once, few or many, or a class for an expanded clone.

.,16,TRBV5-1,TRBD1,TRBJ1-4,CASSLGPGQSNEKLFF,TGCGCCAGCAGCCTGGGCCCGGGACAGAGTAATGAAAAACTGTTTTTT
.,12,TRBV12-3/TRBV12-4,.,TRBJ2-7,CASTQGSYEQYF,TGTGCCAGCACCCAGGGCTCCTACGAGCAGTACTTC
.,13,TRBV2,.,TRBJ1-5,CASMQDSNQPQHF,TGTGCCAGCATGCAGGATAGCAATCAGCCCCAGCATTTT
.,18,TRBV27,TRBD1,TRBJ2-5,CASSLYGSLGQEHETQYF,TGTGCCAGCAGTTTATATGGTAGTCTGGGACAGGAGCACGAGACCCAGTACTTC
.,15,TRBV9,.,TRBJ1-3,CASSVVSGEGNTIYF,TGTGCCAGCAGCGTAGTTTCAGGGGAAGGAAACACCATATATTTT
.,14,TRBV9,.,TRBJ1-2,CASSAQTGTYGYTF,TGTGCCAGCAGCGCCCAGACAGGTACCTATGGCTACACCTTC
few,14,TRBV5-1,.,TRBJ1-4,CASSYGGGEEKLFF,TGCGCCAGCAGTTACGGGGGTGGTGAAGAAAAACTGTTTTTT
.,13,TRBV5-4,TRBD1,TRBJ2-7,CASSPGQLYEQYF,TGTGCCAGCAGCCCGGGACAGCTCTACGAGCAGTACTTC
.,14,TRBV5-4,.,TRBJ1-6,CASSFPSGNSPLHF,TGTGCCAGCAGCTTCCCGTCCGGTAATTCACCCCTCCACTTT
.,15,TRBV5-4,.,TRBJ1-1,CASSLKFSLNTEAFF,TGTGCCAGCAGCTTGAAGTTCAGTTTGAACACTGAAGCTTTCTTT
.,14,TRBV6-5,TRBD1,TRBJ1-5,CAIGSDRGIQPQHF,TGTGCCATCGGATCGGACAGGGGAATTCAGCCCCAGCATTTT
few,17,TRBV7-2,TRBD2,TRBJ2-5,CASSLDGGMGPQETQYF,TGTGCCAGCAGCTTAGACGGGGGGATGGGGCCACAAGAGACCCAGTACTTC
.,16,TRBV3-1/TRBV3-2,.,TRBJ2-1,CASSHGGPTSYNEQFF,TGTGCCAGCAGCCATGGAGGTCCCACCTCCTACAATGAGCAGTTCTTC
.,15,TRBV3-1/TRBV3-2,.,TRBJ2-5,CASSQDRVSLETQYF,TGTGCCAGCAGCCAAGACAGGGTTTCGTTAGAGACCCAGTACTTC
.,14,TRBV18,.,TRBJ2-5,CASSPSGGHETQYF,TGTGCCAGCTCACCAAGTGGAGGGCACGAGACCCAGTACTTC
.,14,TRBV5-6,.,TRBJ1-4,CASSLWGAHEKLFF,TGTGCCAGCAGCTTGTGGGGCGCCCATGAAAAACTGTTTTTT
.,15,TRBV7-8,TRBD1,TRBJ1-1,CASSLAGQRNTEAFF,TGTGCCAGCAGCTTAGCGGGACAGAGGAACACTGAAGCTTTCTTT
many,15,TRBV7-9,.,TRBJ2-5,CASSTSRGQQETQYF,TGTGCCAGCAGTACTAGTAGAGGACAGCAAGAGACCCAGTACTTC
.,15,TRBV18,TRBD1,TRBJ1-4,CASSDRGETNEKLFF,TGTGCCAGCTCGGACAGGGGTGAAACTAATGAAAAACTGTTTTTT
few,15,TRBV7-9,.,TRBJ1-1,CASSSMVGQNTEAFF,TGTGCCAGCAGCTCGATGGTCGGACAGAACACTGAAGCTTTCTTT
.,13,TRBV6-5,TRBD1,TRBJ2-1,CASRGQGGDEQFF,TGTGCCAGCAGAGGACAGGGGGGAGATGAGCAGTTCTTC
few,13,TRBV3-1/TRBV3-2,TRBD1,TRBJ1-2,CASSPGTGGGYTF,TGTGCCAGCAGCCCTGGGACAGGGGGTGGCTACACCTTC
.,16,TRBV11-3,.,TRBJ2-7,CASSLGAAYSSYEQYF,TGTGCCAGCAGCTTGGGAGCGGCTTACAGCTCCTACGAGCAGTACTTC
.,14,TRBV30,.,TRBJ2-2,CAWSSRRSVGELFF,TGTGCCTGGAGCAGCCGTCGGAGTGTCGGGGAGCTGTTTTTT
.,14,TRBV7-2,.,TRBJ1-2,CASSLRRANYGYTF,TGTGCCAGCAGCCTACGTAGAGCTAACTATGGCTACACCTTC
.,17,TRBV2,TRBD1,TRBJ2-5,CASTSFGQGVPQETQYF,TGTGCCAGCACCAGCTTCGGACAGGGGGTCCCCCAAGAGACCCAGTACTTC
once,16,TRBV11-3,TRBD2,TRBJ2-3,CASSLVGSGGPDTQYF,TGTGCCAGCAGCTTAGTGGGTAGCGGGGGCCCAGATACGCAGTATTTT
.,16,TRBV13,.,TRBJ1-3,CASSPRRASSGNTIYF,TGTGCCAGCAGCCCCCGCAGGGCGAGCTCTGGAAACACCATATATTTT
once,13,TRBV29-1,.,TRBJ1-1,CSVDWQGNTEAFF,TGCAGCGTTGATTGGCAGGGGAACACTGAAGCTTTCTTT
.,15,TRBV7-9,.,TRBJ2-1,CASSRTGSSYNEQFF,TGTGCCAGCAGCCGCACAGGGAGCTCCTACAATGAGCAGTTCTTC
.,13,TRBV12-3/TRBV12-4,.,TRBJ1-1,CASSQVRNTEAFF,TGTGCCAGCAGCCAGGTCCGGAACACTGAAGCTTTCTTT
.,14,TRBV18,.,TRBJ2-7,CASSTGTLFYEQYF,TGTGCCAGCTCAACCGGGACTTTGTTCTACGAGCAGTACTTC
.,16,TRBV4-2,.,TRBJ1-3,CASSQEGPPGRNTIYF,TGTGCCAGCAGCCAGGAGGGACCTCCTGGCCGAAACACCATATATTTT
.,15,TRBV7-2,TRBD1,TRBJ1-2,CASSMGQGVSYGYTF,TGTGCCAGCAGCATGGGACAGGGAGTTAGCTATGGCTACACCTTC
.,16,TRBV5-1,.,TRBJ2-4,CASRIGTQVAKNIQYF,TGCGCCAGCAGAATCGGCACTCAGGTAGCCAAAAACATTCAGTACTTC
.,14,TRBV20-1,TRBD2,TRBJ2-3,CSASSGVGTDTQYF,TGCAGTGCTAGTAGCGGGGTCGGCACAGATACGCAGTATTTT
.,14,TRBV2,TRBD1,TRBJ1-4,CASNLDRGREKLFF,TGTGCCAGCAACTTGGACAGGGGGCGTGAAAAACTGTTTTTT
.,16,TRBV29-1,.,TRBJ2-7,CSVGLLRQNSFYEQYF,TGCAGCGTTGGATTATTGCGTCAGAACAGTTTCTACGAGCAGTACTTC
.,15,TRBV6-4,.,TRBJ1-5,CASSEASGSDQPQHF,TGTGCCAGCAGTGAGGCCAGCGGCTCGGATCAGCCCCAGCATTTT
.,17,TRBV4-2,TRBD1,TRBJ1-6,CASSQAVRQGLGSPLHF,TGTGCCAGCAGCCAAGCGGTCCGACAGGGGTTGGGATCACCCCTCCACTTT
.,15,TRBV7-2,TRBD1,TRBJ2-7,CASSLSGTGAYEQYF,TGTGCCAGCAGCTTATCCGGGACAGGGGCCTACGAGCAGTACTTC
.,18,TRBV30,TRBD2,TRBJ2-1,CASMKPIAGGWGGNEQFF,TGTGCCTCGATGAAACCAATAGCGGGGGGTTGGGGAGGCAATGAGCAGTTCTTC
once,14,TRBV6-5,.,TRBJ1-2,CASRSSGDRYGYTF,TGTGCCAGCAGATCCTCAGGGGACCGCTATGGCTACACCTTC
.,15,TRBV11-2,TRBD2,TRBJ2-1,CASSFGGGTNNEQFF,TGTGCCAGCAGCTTCGGCGGGGGAACGAACAATGAGCAGTTCTTC
.,15,TRBV27,TRBD1,TRBJ2-3,CASRGQGRSTDTQYF,TGTGCCAGCAGAGGACAGGGGCGAAGCACAGATACGCAGTATTTT
.,14,TRBV27,TRBD1,TRBJ2-7,CASRGRGQSYEQYF,TGTGCCAGTAGGGGCAGGGGGCAATCCTACGAGCAGTACTTC
.,19,TRBV3-1/TRBV3-2,TRBD1,TRBJ2-5,CASSPRPGTGTGPQETQYF,TGTGCCAGCAGCCCGCGTCCCGGGACAGGGACCGGCCCCCAAGAGACCCAGTACTTC
.,13,TRBV30,TRBD1,TRBJ2-7,CAGVDRGGYEQYF,TGTGCCGGAGTCGACAGGGGCGGGTACGAGCAGTACTTC
.,15,TRBV5-8,TRBD1,TRBJ2-3,CASSPGQASTDTQYF,TGTGCCAGCAGCCCAGGACAGGCGAGCACAGATACGCAGTATTTT